This entry is about one T cell receptor beta chain. The sample originates from a study of blood T cell repertoires in COVID-19. Study-level information: PBMCs, B-cell-depleted T cells, or T cells provided the cDNA or gDNA that made up the material.

Generated by immunoSEQ multiplex PCR, the TCRdb table keeps only in-frame clones and is missing some. This sample has fewer than 350,000 clones, with less than 90% found just once. V gave up 5 bases and J gave up 1 base; unmatched junction bases: 5. CDR3 length equals 15 residues. CDR1 and CDR2 from the germline V gene are SGHAT and FQNNGV. The chain is built from TRBV11-2 and TRBJ2-5; 9 bases align to TRBD2. The sample taken for sequencing was peripheral blood. This receptor was identified in a woman in her twenties or thirties with COVID-19, enrolled during active disease. The CDR3 is CASSLSGGPQETQYF. The CDR3 nucleotides read TGTGCCAGCAGCCTTAGCGGGGGACCCCAAGAGACCCAGTACTTC.